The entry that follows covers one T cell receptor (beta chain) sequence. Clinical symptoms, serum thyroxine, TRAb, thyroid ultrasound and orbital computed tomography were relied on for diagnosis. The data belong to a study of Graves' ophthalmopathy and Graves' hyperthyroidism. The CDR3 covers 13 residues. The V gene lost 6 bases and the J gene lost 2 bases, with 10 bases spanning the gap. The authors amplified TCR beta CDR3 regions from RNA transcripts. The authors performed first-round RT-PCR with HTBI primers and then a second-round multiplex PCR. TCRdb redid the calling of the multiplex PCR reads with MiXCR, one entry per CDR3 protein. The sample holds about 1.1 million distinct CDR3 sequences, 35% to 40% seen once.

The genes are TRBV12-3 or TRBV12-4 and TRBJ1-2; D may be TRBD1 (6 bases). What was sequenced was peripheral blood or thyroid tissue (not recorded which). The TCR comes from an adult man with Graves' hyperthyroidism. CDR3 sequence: CASSNQGNYGYTF. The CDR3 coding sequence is TGTGCCAGCAGCAACCAGGGGAACTATGGCTACACCTTC.